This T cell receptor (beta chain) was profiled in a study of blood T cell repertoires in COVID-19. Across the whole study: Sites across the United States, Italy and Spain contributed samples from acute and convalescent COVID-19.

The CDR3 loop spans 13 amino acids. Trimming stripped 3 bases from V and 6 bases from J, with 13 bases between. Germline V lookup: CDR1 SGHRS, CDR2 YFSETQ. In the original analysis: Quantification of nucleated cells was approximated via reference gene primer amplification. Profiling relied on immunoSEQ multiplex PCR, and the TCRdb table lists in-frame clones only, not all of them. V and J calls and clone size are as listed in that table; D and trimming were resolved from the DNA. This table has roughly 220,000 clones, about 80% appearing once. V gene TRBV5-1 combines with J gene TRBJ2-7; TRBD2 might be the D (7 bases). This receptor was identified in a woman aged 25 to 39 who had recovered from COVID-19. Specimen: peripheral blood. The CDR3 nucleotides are TGCGCCAGCAGCTCACTGAGGGGGGGCGAGCAGTACTTC. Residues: CASSSLRGGEQYF.